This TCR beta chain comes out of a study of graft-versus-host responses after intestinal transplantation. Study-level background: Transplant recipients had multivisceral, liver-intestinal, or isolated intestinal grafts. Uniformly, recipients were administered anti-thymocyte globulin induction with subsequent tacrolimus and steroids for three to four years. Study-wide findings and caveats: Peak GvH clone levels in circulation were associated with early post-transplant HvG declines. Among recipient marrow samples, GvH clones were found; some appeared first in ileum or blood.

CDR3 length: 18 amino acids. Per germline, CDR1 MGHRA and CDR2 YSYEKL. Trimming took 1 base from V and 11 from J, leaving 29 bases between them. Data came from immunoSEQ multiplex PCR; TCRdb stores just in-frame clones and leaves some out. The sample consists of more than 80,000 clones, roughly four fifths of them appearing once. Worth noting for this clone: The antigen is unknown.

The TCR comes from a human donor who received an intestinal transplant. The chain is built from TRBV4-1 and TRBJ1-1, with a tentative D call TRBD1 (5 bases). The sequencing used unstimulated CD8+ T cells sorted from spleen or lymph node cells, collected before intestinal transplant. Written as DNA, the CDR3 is TGCGCCAGCAGCCAAGGGCGAGGACTGGGACGAACAACCCGTCTTGCTTTCTTT. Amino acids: CASSQGRGLGRTTRLAFF.